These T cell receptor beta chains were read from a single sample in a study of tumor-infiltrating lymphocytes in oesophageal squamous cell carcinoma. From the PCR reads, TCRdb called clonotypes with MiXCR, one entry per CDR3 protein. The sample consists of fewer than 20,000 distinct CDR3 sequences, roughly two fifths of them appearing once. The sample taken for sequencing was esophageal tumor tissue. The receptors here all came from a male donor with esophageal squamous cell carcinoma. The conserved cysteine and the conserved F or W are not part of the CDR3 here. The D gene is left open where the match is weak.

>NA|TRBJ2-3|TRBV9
ASSVEGFSTDTQY
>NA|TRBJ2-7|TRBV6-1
ASSEIPYEQY
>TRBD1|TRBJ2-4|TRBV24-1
ASRGSSYNEQY
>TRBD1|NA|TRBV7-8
ASSFWTGDSYEQY
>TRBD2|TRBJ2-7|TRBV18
ASSPYISGSSDEQY
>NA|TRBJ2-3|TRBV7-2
ASSSRPGADTQY
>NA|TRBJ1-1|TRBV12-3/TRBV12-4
ASSLAGEAF
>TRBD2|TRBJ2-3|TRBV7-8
ASSSPGLAGVGF
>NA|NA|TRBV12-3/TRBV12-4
ASSSISYEQY
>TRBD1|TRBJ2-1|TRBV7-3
ASSPDRVNNEQF
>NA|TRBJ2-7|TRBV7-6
ASSSTERPYEQY
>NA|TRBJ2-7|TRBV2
ASSRERDYEQY
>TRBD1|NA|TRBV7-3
ASSLDRGNEQF
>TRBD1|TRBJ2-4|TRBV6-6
ASRDQGADEQY
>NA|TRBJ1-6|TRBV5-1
ASSLAFGESSPLH
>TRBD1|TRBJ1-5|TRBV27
ASSTQGRQPQH
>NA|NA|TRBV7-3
ASSLSGFGETQY
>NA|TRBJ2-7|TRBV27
ASSLNPYNEQY
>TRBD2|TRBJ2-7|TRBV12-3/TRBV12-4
ASTRTSGGYEQY
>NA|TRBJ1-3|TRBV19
ASSIGWLTAASGNTIY
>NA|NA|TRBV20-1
SANYQETQY
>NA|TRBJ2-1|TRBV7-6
ASSFPKPGRERNEQF
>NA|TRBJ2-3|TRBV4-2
ASSQERTDTQY
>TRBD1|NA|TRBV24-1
ATSEGRGLETQY
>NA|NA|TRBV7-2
ASSPSQGFYEQY
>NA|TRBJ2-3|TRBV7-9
ASSPTDTQY
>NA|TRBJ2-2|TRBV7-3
ASSTYQNTGELF
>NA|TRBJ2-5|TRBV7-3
ASSLTGPETQY
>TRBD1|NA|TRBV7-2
ASSLTGQGYGYT
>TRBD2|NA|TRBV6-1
ASSQSGTPAYEQF
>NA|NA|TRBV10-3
AISEQTGAISEQF
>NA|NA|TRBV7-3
ASSFRLVEDNEQF
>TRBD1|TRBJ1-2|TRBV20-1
SAREGGQGGYGYT
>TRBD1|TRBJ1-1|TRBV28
ASSLWDRSSSEAF
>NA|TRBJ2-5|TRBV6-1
ASSEWAEETQY
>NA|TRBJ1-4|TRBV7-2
ASSAGDIGEKLF
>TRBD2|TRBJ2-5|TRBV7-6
ASSIAGVGETQY
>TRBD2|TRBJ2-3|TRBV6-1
ASSELAGGVEDTQY
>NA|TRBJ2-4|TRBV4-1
ASSQDRWRSGSQLAKNIQY
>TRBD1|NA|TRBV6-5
ASSTPTGTYGYT
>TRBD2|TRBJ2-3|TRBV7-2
ASSGRLAGTGELY
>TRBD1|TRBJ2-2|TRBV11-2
ASGDRTGGEGTGELF
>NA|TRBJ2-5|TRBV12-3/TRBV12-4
ASRPLGANNSPLH
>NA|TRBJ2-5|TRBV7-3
ASSDTGLGETQY
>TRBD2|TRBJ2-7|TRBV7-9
ASSLVAGVSYEQY
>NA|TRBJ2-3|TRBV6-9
ASWGVTSDTQY
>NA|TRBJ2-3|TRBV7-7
ASSFTNTDTQY
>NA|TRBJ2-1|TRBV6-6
ASSYSMSGVEEQF
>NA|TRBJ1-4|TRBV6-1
ASRRHQDEKLF
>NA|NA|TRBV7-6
ASSFGAQGADTQY
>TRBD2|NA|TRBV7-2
ASSSSGRGETQY
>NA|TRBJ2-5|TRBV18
ASSPLRAGSKETQY
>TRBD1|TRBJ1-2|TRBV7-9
ASSQTGVLYGYT
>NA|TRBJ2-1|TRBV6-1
ASSVVTSSYNEQF
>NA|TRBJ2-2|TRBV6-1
ATLGKRAGTGELF
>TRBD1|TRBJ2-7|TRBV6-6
ASSYGTGAYEQY
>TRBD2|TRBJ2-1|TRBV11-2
ASSLGPGLAGGYNEQF
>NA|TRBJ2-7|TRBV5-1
ASSFSGSYEQY
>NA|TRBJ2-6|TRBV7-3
ASSWSSGGRLPNLRAVLR